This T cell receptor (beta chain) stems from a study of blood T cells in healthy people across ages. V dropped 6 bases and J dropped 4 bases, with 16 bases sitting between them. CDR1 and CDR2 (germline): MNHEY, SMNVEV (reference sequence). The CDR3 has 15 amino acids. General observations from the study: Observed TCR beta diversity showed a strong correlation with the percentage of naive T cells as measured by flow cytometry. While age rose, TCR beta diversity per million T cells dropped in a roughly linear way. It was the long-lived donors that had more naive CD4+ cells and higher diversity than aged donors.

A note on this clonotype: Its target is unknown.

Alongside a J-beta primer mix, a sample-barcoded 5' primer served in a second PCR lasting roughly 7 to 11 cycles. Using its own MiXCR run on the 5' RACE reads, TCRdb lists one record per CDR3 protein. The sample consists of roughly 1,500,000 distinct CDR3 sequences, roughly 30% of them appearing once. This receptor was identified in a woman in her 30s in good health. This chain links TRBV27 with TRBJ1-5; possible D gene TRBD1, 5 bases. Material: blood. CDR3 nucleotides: TGTGCCAGCAGCACAGTAGGGTCAGGGAATCAGCCCCAGCATTTT. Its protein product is CASSTVGSGNQPQHF.